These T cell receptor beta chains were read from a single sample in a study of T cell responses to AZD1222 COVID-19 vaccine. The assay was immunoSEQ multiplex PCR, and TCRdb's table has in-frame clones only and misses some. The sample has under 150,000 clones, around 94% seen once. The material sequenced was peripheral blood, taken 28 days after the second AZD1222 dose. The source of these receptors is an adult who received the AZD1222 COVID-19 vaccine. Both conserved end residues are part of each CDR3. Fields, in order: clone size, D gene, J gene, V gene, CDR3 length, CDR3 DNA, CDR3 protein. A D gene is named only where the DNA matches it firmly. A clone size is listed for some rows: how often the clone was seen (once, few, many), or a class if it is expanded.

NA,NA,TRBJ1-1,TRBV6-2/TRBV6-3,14,TGTGCCAGCAGTTACTCGCAGGGAGCAACTGAAGCTTTCTTT,CASSYSQGATEAFF
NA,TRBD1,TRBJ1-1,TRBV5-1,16,TGCGCCAGCAGCTTGGGGGGACAGGGGAGGAATACTGAAGCTTTCTTT,CASSLGGQGRNTEAFF
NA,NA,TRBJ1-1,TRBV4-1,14,TGCGCCAGCAGCCAAGACCTCAGGGGTGGTGAAGCTTTCTTT,CASSQDLRGGEAFF
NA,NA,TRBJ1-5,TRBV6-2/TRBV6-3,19,TGTGCCAGCAGTTACGTGTCAGGCGAGGCTCCTCGATCAACCCAGCCCCAGCATTTT,CASSYVSGEAPRSTQPQHF
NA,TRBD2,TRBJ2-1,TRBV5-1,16,TGCGCCAGCAGCTTGGCTAGCGGGGGCCTATACAATGAGCAGTTCTTC,CASSLASGGLYNEQFF
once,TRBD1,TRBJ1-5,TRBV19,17,TGTGCCAGTAGTGACCCCGGGACAGGGCTTAGCAATCAGCCCCAGCATTTT,CASSDPGTGLSNQPQHF
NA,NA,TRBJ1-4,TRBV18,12,TGTGCCAGCTCTCTTCGGCAAGGTGAACTGTTTTTT,CASSLRQGELFF
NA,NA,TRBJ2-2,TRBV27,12,TGTGCCAGCAGTAATAGGGACGGGGAGCTGTTTTTT,CASSNRDGELFF
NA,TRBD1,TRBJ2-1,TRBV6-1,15,TGTGCCAGCAGTGATGGGACAGGGGAGTACAATGAGCAGTTCTTC,CASSDGTGEYNEQFF
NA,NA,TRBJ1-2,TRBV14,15,TGTGCCAGCAGCCAAGATCTAAGACAGAACTATGGCTACACCTTC,CASSQDLRQNYGYTF
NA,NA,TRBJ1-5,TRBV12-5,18,TGTGCTAGTGGTTTTTGGGTCCGGGTGGGTCACGTCGATCAGCCCCAGCATTTT,CASGFWVRVGHVDQPQHF